Listed here are 3 T cell receptor beta chains from one sample, sequenced in a study of immune characterization of retroperitoneal liposarcoma. TCRdb ran MiXCR on the PCR reads and lists one entry per CDR3 protein. The sample yields just over 3,000 distinct CDR3 sequences, under 55% seen once. The specimen was tumor tissue. The source is a male donor with retroperitoneal liposarcoma.

The chain recombines TRBV6-6 with TRBJ2-3, with a possible D match to TRBD2 (5 bases). The V gene's germline CDR1 is MNHNY and CDR2 SVGAGI (reference sequence). The CDR3 sequence is 16 residues long. V lost 2 bases and J 2 bases, leaving 14 bases between the germline ends. In nucleotides, the CDR3 is TGTGCCAGCAGTTACGGGCAGTTCGGGGACACAGATACGCAGTATTTT. Translated, it gives CASSYGQFGDTDTQYF.

CDR3 DNA sequence: TGTGCCAGCAGTCTAGCCGGACTAGCGGGGGCCACTAATTCCTACAATGAGCAGTTCTTC. Its protein product is CASSLAGLAGATNSYNEQFF. This rearrangement joins TRBV28 to TRBJ2-1; 13 bases are shared with TRBD2. The germline gives CDR1 MDHEN, CDR2 SYDVKM. After removal of 5 bases from V and 1 base from J, the junction contained 14 bases not matched to a gene. This CDR3 has 20 residues.

This sequence joins TRBV6-1 and TRBJ2-5; no reliable D call. The closer fit of TRBJ2-3 to the DNA end suggests the J call may be wrong. Germline-derived CDR1 and CDR2 are MNHNS and SASEGT. This CDR3 contains 10 residues. This CDR3 is CASSDDTQYF. The CDR3 bases are TGTGCCAGCAGTGACGACACGCAGTATTTT.